This T cell receptor beta chain was sequenced in a study of beta chain features in type 1 diabetes. Remarks on this clone: Its matching antigen is unknown.

Reverse transcribing all isolated RNA meant expressed TCRB transcripts were sequenced. Naive, central memory and regulatory T cell samples yielded around 3.5 million reads on average. TCRdb's copy holds only in-frame clones and misses some; the assay was immunoSEQ multiplex PCR. Of just over 600,000 clones listed, roughly 16% are singletons. On average, the one heparinised blood draw given by each donor was roughly 100 mL. The CDR3 is 16 amino acids. Per the germline V gene, CDR1 is ENHRY and CDR2 is SYGVKD. V lost 0 bases, J lost 7 bases, and 7 bases stayed unmatched. The study, taken as a whole, reports: Patients with Type 1 diabetes showed moderately but significantly shorter TCRB CDR3s in all four CD4+ subsets. Diminished insertions and augmented deletions at VDJ junctions characterized type 1 diabetes patients.

This TCR was sampled from a man aged 18-30 years in good health. The gene calls are TRBV10-3 and TRBJ1-1; 11 bases fit TRBD1. Sequenced input: naive CD4+ T cells from blood. The CDR3 nucleotides read TGTGCCATCAGTGAGTCGGGACAGGGGGAGGGATATGAAGCTTTCTTT. Translated, it gives CAISESGQGEGYEAFF.